The 25 T cell receptor beta chains presented below share a single source sample, sequenced in a study of beta chain features in type 1 diabetes. Expressed TCRB transcripts were sequenced because the isolated RNA had all been reverse transcribed beforehand. Assay: immunoSEQ multiplex PCR; the TCRdb copy retains only in-frame clones and omits some. The sample lists 200,000 to 250,000 clones, about 9.3% seen once, with 0.03% to 0.035% in the top ten. The sequencing input was naive CD4+ T cells from blood. These TCRs come from a woman between 18 and 29 years old in good health.

This clone was seen a handful of times. This chain connects TRBV4-2 to TRBJ2-3; 7 nucleotides agree with TRBD2. V gave up 0 bases and J gave up 0 bases; unmatched junction bases: 6. CDR1 is LGHNA, CDR2 YNFKEQ, per germline. This CDR3 has 17 residues. Here the CDR3 reads CASSQDPQRGSTDTQYF. For the CDR3, the DNA is TGTGCCAGCAGCCAAGACCCACAGCGGGGAAGCACAGATACGCAGTATTTT.

The chain links TRBV7-6 to TRBJ2-3; 9 bases match TRBD1. This CDR3 spans 16 amino acids. V dropped 5 bases and J dropped 4; count of bases not matched to a gene: 10. The germline gives CDR1 SGHVS, CDR2 FNYEAQ. CDR3 sequence (DNA): TGTGCCAGCAGCCCCCGACAGGGGGGCTTTGCAGATACGCAGTATTTT. Translated: CASSPRQGGFADTQYF.

This chain joins TRBV19 and TRBJ2-3; D is unclear. Germline CDR1 LNHDA, CDR2 SQIVND (reference sequence). The CDR3 covers 12 residues. The ends were cut back, 3 bases at V and 4 bases at J, with 5 bases in the middle. This CDR3 reads CASSIASDTQYF. CDR3 coding DNA: TGTGCCAGTAGTATCGCGTCAGATACGCAGTATTTT.

This clone was seen a handful of times. V and J are TRBV5-5 and TRBJ1-1; D is undetermined. The germline CDR1 and CDR2 sequences are SGHKS and YYEKEE (reference sequence). Trimming cost V 3 bases and J 9 bases, with 15 bases left between them. The CDR3 is made up of 13 amino acids. CDR3 sequence: CASSSILEGKAFF. CDR3 DNA: TGTGCCAGCAGCTCGATTTTGGAGGGAAAAGCTTTCTTT.

This clone showed up just a few times. The chain links TRBV6-6 to TRBJ2-1; 14 nucleotides match TRBD2. The CDR3 loop spans 16 amino acids. Looked up from germline, CDR1 is MNHNY and CDR2 is SVGAGI (reference sequence). After removal of 7 bases from V and 4 bases from J, the junction contained 6 bases not matched to a gene. CDR3 in DNA: TGTGCCAGCACCGGGACTAGCGGGAGTTCGTACAATGAGCAGTTCTTC. Its protein is CASTGTSGSSYNEQFF.

The chain couples TRBV27 to TRBJ2-3, with 10 bases identical to TRBD2. V gave up 4 bases and J gave up 7 bases; unmatched junction bases: 5. Per germline, CDR1 MNHEY and CDR2 SMNVEV (reference sequence). There are 14 residues in the CDR3. This chain's CDR3 is CASSSGTSAYTQYF. The CDR3 region has the DNA TGTGCCAGCAGTTCGGGGACTAGCGCGTATACGCAGTATTTT.

This clone was counted between two and nine times. V and J are TRBV28 and TRBJ2-3, with TRBD1 identical over 9 bases. The germline V gene encodes CDR1 MDHEN and CDR2 SYDVKM. Trimming cost V 11 bases and J 0 bases; bases outside gene matches: 6. This CDR3 spans 14 amino acids. CDR3 coding DNA: TGTGCCGGAAACAGGGGGCTGAGCACAGATACGCAGTATTTT. This encodes CAGNRGLSTDTQYF.

This clone was seen a handful of times. This chain joins TRBV9 and TRBJ2-1, with a weak D call TRBD1 (6 bases). V was cut by 4 bases and J by 0 bases, with 11 bases left in between. CDR1 is SGDLS, CDR2 YYNGEE, per germline. The CDR3 extends over 15 amino acids. CDR3 DNA sequence: TGTGCCAGCAGCTTTACAGGGAGCTCCTACAATGAGCAGTTCTTC. Amino acid sequence: CASSFTGSSYNEQFF. Supplemented by reference TRBV9 and TRBJ2-1, the full variable domain reads DSGVTQTPKHLITATGQRVTLRCSPRSGDLSVYWYQQSLDQGLQFLIQYYNGEERAKGNILERFSAQQFPDLHSELNLSSLELGDSALYFCASSFTGSSYNEQFFGPGTRLTVL.

The table lists this clone with a few counts. This chain connects TRBV5-1 to TRBJ1-5; the D is unclear. Trimming took off 1 base at V and 0 bases at J, with 11 bases between the two ends. This CDR3 is 16 amino acids long. Per the germline V gene, CDR1 is SGHRS and CDR2 is YFSETQ. CDR3 region: CASSLTAENSNQPQHF. CDR3 bases: TGCGCCAGCAGCTTGACGGCGGAGAATAGCAATCAGCCCCAGCATTTT.

The CDR3 nucleotides read TGTGCCAGCAGCTCCCGGGACAGGGCTAACTACGAGCAGTACTTC. This encodes CASSSRDRANYEQYF. This chain connects TRBV7-2 to TRBJ2-7; 9 bases are a match to TRBD1. J gave up 3 bases and V 4 bases, and 7 bases lay outside the gene matches. The CDR3 extends over 15 amino acids. Per the germline V gene, CDR1 is SGHTA and CDR2 is FQGNSA. Supplemented by reference TRBV7-2 and TRBJ2-7, the full variable domain reads GAGVSQSPSNKVTEKGKDVELRCDPISGHTALYWYRQSLGQGLEFLIYFQGNSAPDKSGLPSDRFSAERTGGSVSTLTIQRTQQEDSAVYLCASSSRDRANYEQYFGPGTRLTVT.

This clone was counted a few times. Other nucleotide sequences from this sample produce the same CDR3. The gene calls are TRBV2 and TRBJ2-3; 8 bases align to TRBD1. Trimming at V came to 4 bases and at J to 1 base, leaving 1 base not matched to a gene. The CDR3 spans 14 residues. Germline V gives CDR1 SNHLY, CDR2 FYNNEI. CDR3 sequence: CASSAGGGTDTQYF. The DNA for the CDR3 is TGTGCCAGCAGTGCAGGGGGCGGCACAGATACGCAGTATTTT.

The rearrangement joins TRBV7-9 to TRBJ2-7; TRBD2 matches 9 bases. CDR3 length: 13 amino acids. V shed 7 bases, J shed 6 bases, and the junction held 7 bases outside the gene matches. The germline V gene has CDR1 SEHNR and CDR2 FQNEAQ (reference sequence). CDR3 residues: CASTLAGDSEQYF. The CDR3 region has the DNA TGTGCCAGCACATTAGCGGGAGACTCCGAGCAGTACTTC. The full variable domain, in which reference TRBV7-9 and TRBJ2-7 provide the parts outside the CDR3, is DTGVSQNPRHKITKRGQNVTFRCDPISEHNRLYWYRQTLGQGPEFLTYFQNEAQLEKSRLLSDRFSAERPKGSFSTLEIQRTEQGDSAMYLCASTLAGDSEQYFGPGTRLTVT.

V gene TRBV6-1 combines with J gene TRBJ1-5; 7 bases line up with TRBD1. Germline assignment: CDR1 MNHNS and CDR2 SASEGT. V dropped 3 bases and J dropped 11; count of bases not matched to a gene: 10. The CDR3 is made up of 14 amino acids. In DNA form, the CDR3 reads TGTGCCAGCAGTGATCGGCAGGGGGTCTCGGCCCAGCATTTT. Translated: CASSDRQGVSAQHF.

This clone was seen a handful of times. An end of the junction differs from the germline gene, which may be a read error. The chain carries TRBV19 and TRBJ2-2, with D perhaps TRBD1 (6 bases). Germline V lookup: CDR1 LNHDA, CDR2 SQIVND (reference sequence). CDR3 size: 14 residues. CDR3 in DNA: TGTGCCAGTAGTATTCAGGGGCGAGGCACCGGGGAGCTGTTT. It specifies CASSIQGRGTGELF. The complete variable domain, with remaining parts taken from reference TRBV19 and TRBJ2-2, reads DGGITQSPKYLFRKEGQNVTLSCEQNLNHDAMYWYRQDPGQGLRLIYYSQIVNDFQKGDIAEGYSVSREKKESFPLTVTSAQKNPTAFYLCASSIQGRGTGELFGEGSRLTVL.

This clone was counted a few times. The chain employs TRBV7-9 and TRBJ1-2; D is ambiguous. Germline V lookup: CDR1 SEHNR, CDR2 FQNEAQ (reference sequence). V lost 6 bases, J lost 10 bases, and 27 bases lay in between. CDR3 size: 16 residues. DNA of the CDR3: TGTGCCAGCAGTTCCATAGCGGACTCCTACCTATGGGACTACACCTTC. Translation gives CASSSIADSYLWDYTF.

V and J are TRBV25-1 and TRBJ1-2, with a weak D call TRBD1 (5 bases). With 6 bases removed from V and 11 bases from J, the gap between germline ends came to 16 bases. In germline, CDR1 is MGHDK, CDR2 SYGVNS. The CDR3 has 12 amino acids. CDR3 in DNA: TGTGCCAGCAGAGGGGTGGTTCCAGAATACACCTTC. Translating gives CASRGVVPEYTF.

The chain is built from TRBV6-5 and TRBJ1-1; possible D gene TRBD1, 5 bases. Trimming pared 5 bases from V and 6 bases from J, leaving 13 bases between. This CDR3 region has 13 residues. The germline V gene encodes CDR1 MNHEY and CDR2 SVGAGI. The DNA for the CDR3 is TGTGCCAGCAGTCGCTTCGACAGCCCTGAAGCTTTCTTT. Its translation: CASSRFDSPEAFF.

A few counts support this clone. The genes are TRBV7-2 and TRBJ1-5; no firm D call. CDR1 and CDR2 (germline): SGHTA, FQGNSA. This CDR3 spans 14 amino acids. V dropped 1 base and J dropped 4 bases, with 8 bases sitting between them. The CDR3 nucleotides read TGTGCCAGCAGCTTAGAACTAGGGAATCAGCCCCAGCATTTT. Its translation: CASSLELGNQPQHF.

This clone was seen a few times. The V call is TRBV18, the J call TRBJ1-5; D is undetermined. Germline CDR1 reads KGHSH; CDR2 reads LQKENI. This CDR3 comprises 16 residues. The V gene lost 2 bases and the J gene lost 3 bases, with 14 bases spanning the gap. CDR3 protein: CASSPATRVNNQPQHF. DNA for the CDR3: TGTGCCAGCTCACCAGCCACACGGGTGAACAATCAGCCCCAGCATTTT.

This clone has only a few counts. The V gene is TRBV28, the J gene TRBJ2-3, with D possibly being TRBD1 (6 bases). CDR3 length: 17 residues. V shed 4 bases and J shed 3 bases, with 20 bases lying between them. Germline loops: CDR1 MDHEN, CDR2 SYDVKM. The DNA for the CDR3 is TGTGCCAGCAGTTCCCAGGGGAGAAGTTTGGGGACAGATACGCAGTATTTT. Its translation is CASSSQGRSLGTDTQYF. Full variable domain (remainder filled in from reference TRBV28 and TRBJ2-3): DVKVTQSSRYLVKRTGEKVFLECVQDMDHENMFWYRQDPGLGLRLIYFSYDVKMKEKGDIPEGYSVSREKKERFSLILESASTNQTSMYLCASSSQGRSLGTDTQYFGPGTRLTVL.

A note on this clone: Within the sample, other DNA sequences also encode this same CDR3. This sequence joins TRBV29-1 and TRBJ2-7; tentatively, D is TRBD1 (7 bases). This CDR3 has 14 residues. Germline-derived CDR1 and CDR2 are SQVTM and ANQGSEA. With 4 bases removed from V and 4 bases from J, the gap between germline ends came to 17 bases. CDR3 amino acids: CSVGGQGGLYEQYF. CDR3 sequence (DNA): TGCAGCGTTGGCGGCCAGGGGGGTCTTTACGAGCAGTACTTC.

The chain joins TRBV2 to TRBJ2-7; no definite D call. V lost 6 bases, J lost 1 base, and 10 bases lay in between. CDR1 is SNHLY and CDR2 is FYNNEI in the germline V gene. The CDR3 has 13 amino acids. CDR3 residues: CASRPDMSYEQYF. The CDR3 DNA reads TGTGCCAGCAGGCCTGACATGTCCTACGAGCAGTACTTC.

This clone has a handful of counts. The chain carries TRBV15 and TRBJ2-5, with TRBD1 matching over 8 bases. Germline CDR1 and CDR2: LNHNV and YYDKDF (reference sequence). This CDR3 comprises 16 residues. V was pared by 0 bases and J by 5 bases, with 8 bases of the junction left unmatched. In DNA form, the CDR3 reads TGTGCCACCAGCAGAGATCCGGCAGGGGGCTCGGAGACCCAGTACTTC. It specifies CATSRDPAGGSETQYF.

This sequence joins TRBV6-1 and TRBJ1-1, with TRBD1 matching 7 bases. The V segment lost 8 bases and the J segment 7 bases; nucleotides outside the gene matches: 16. This CDR3 has 15 amino acids. Germline CDR1 MNHNS, CDR2 SASEGT. For the CDR3, the DNA is TGTGCCAGCCGATTGGGAGATTACAGGGGTAGTGAAGCTTTCTTT. Its protein is CASRLGDYRGSEAFF.

This CDR3 is CASSLVQADEQFF. In DNA, the CDR3 is TGTGCCAGCAGCTTAGTGCAGGCCGATGAGCAGTTCTTC. The chain links TRBV7-8 to TRBJ2-1; D unclear. The CDR3 runs 13 residues. Deletions cut 1 base from V and 8 bases from J, with 9 bases between. Germline V gene data show CDR1 as SGHVS and CDR2 as FQNEAQ. Based on the CDR3 plus reference TRBV7-8 and TRBJ2-1, the full variable domain is GAGVSQSPRYKVAKRGQDVALRCDPISGHVSLFWYQQALGQGPEFLTYFQNEAQLDKSGLPSDRFFAERPEGSVSTLKIQRTQQEDSAVYLCASSLVQADEQFFGPGTRLTVL.